The 8 T cell receptor beta chains listed next were all sequenced from one sample in a study of blood T cell repertoires in COVID-19. Clones were sequenced by immunoSEQ multiplex PCR, and TCRdb holds only the in-frame ones, with some missing. This table has hundreds of thousands of clones, 80% to 90% appearing once. Sequencing was performed on peripheral blood. The receptors here all came from a woman younger than 35 with acute or convalescent COVID-19.

This clone was seen a handful of times. V usage is TRBV10-3 and J usage is TRBJ1-1; 11 bases agree with TRBD1. After removal of 6 bases from V and 6 bases from J, the junction contained 6 bases not matched to a gene. CDR1 is ENHRY, CDR2 SYGVKD, per germline. The CDR3 length is 14 residues. CDR3 in DNA: TGTGCCATCAGCCACGGGACAGGGGGTCCTGAAGCTTTCTTT. Amino acids: CAISHGTGGPEAFF.

The chain joins TRBV7-2 to TRBJ1-4; 7 bases match TRBD1. Germline CDR1 reads SGHTA; CDR2 reads FQGNSA. The CDR3 runs 15 residues. Trimming removed 8 bases from V and 4 bases from J; junction bases left unmatched: 10. The CDR3 sequence: CASGSSGQLNEKLFF. The CDR3 region has the DNA TGTGCCAGCGGGTCGTCGGGACAGCTTAATGAAAAACTGTTTTTT.

The CDR3 sequence: CASSSGTGLDNEQFF. In nucleotides, the CDR3 is TGCGCCAGCAGCTCCGGGACAGGGTTGGACAATGAGCAGTTCTTC. The chain employs TRBV5-1 and TRBJ2-1; TRBD1 aligns across 9 bases. The CDR3 runs 15 residues. J lost 5 bases, V lost 3 bases, and 6 bases had no gene match. Germline V lookup: CDR1 SGHRS, CDR2 YFSETQ.

This clone has a single count. V is TRBV4-3 and J is TRBJ2-7; TRBD1 matches 8 bases. Germline V gene sequence: CDR1 LGHNA, CDR2 YSLEER. This CDR3 has 15 residues. V lost 0 bases, J lost 2 bases, and 3 bases stayed unmatched. DNA for the CDR3: TGCGCCAGCAGCCAAGAACAGGGGGAAGCCTACGAGCAGTACTTC. Residues: CASSQEQGEAYEQYF.

The chain carries TRBV7-6 and TRBJ2-3; 8 bases line up with TRBD2. Germline CDR1 is SGHVS and CDR2 is FNYEAQ. V gave up 4 bases and J gave up 1 base; unmatched junction bases: 4. This CDR3 is built from 15 residues. CDR3 DNA: TGTGCCAGCAGCTCCCTTAGCGGGGGCACAGATACGCAGTATTTT. Amino acid sequence: CASSSLSGGTDTQYF.

The rearrangement joins TRBV18 to TRBJ1-1; 9 bases align to TRBD1. CDR3 size: 14 residues. From germline, CDR1 is KGHSH and CDR2 LQKENI. J lost 4 bases, V lost 2 bases, and 2 bases had no gene match. CDR3 protein: CASSPVTGGTEAFF. The CDR3 coding sequence is TGTGCCAGCTCACCAGTGACAGGGGGCACTGAAGCTTTCTTT.

This chain connects TRBV15 to TRBJ2-2; 11 bases are a match to TRBD2. CDR1 LNHNV and CDR2 YYDKDF come from the germline V gene (reference sequence). The CDR3 length is 17 residues. The V and J ends lost 0 bases and 3 bases, in that order; junction bases with no gene match: 3. This CDR3 reads CATSRDLAGGHTGELFF. CDR3 DNA: TGTGCCACCAGCAGAGATCTAGCGGGGGGCCACACCGGGGAGCTGTTTTTT.

The chain carries TRBV5-1 and TRBJ2-3; TRBD2 agrees at 12 bases. Trimming removed 1 base from V and 0 bases from J; junction bases left unmatched: 6. Germline V gene data show CDR1 as SGHRS and CDR2 as YFSETQ. This CDR3 is built from 18 residues. The CDR3 loop reads CASSLWSSGGASTDTQYF. The CDR3 DNA follows: TGCGCCAGCAGCTTGTGGTCTAGCGGGGGGGCTAGCACAGATACGCAGTATTTT.